This record covers a single TCR beta chain. Methods used by the authors: Researchers report that nucleated cell counts were estimated from reference gene primer amplification. TCRdb's copy holds only in-frame clones and misses some; the assay was immunoSEQ multiplex PCR. V and J calls and clone size are given by that table; D and trimming were obtained from the DNA. The sample holds more than 150,000 clones, approximately 81% seen once. The data derive from a study of blood T cell repertoires in COVID-19. On the study more broadly: The study drew acute and convalescent COVID-19 samples from the United States, Italy and Spain. T cells, B-cell-depleted T cells, or PBMCs provided the cDNA or gDNA that served as material.

CDR3 size: 16 residues. Germline CDR1 is MNHEY and CDR2 is SMNVEV (reference sequence). With 6 bases removed from V and 2 bases from J, the gap between germline ends came to 20 bases. The source material was peripheral blood. This clonotype was obtained from a man younger than 35 with active or convalescent COVID-19. This chain connects TRBV27 to TRBJ2-7, with D uncertain. The CDR3 DNA follows: TGTGCCAGCAGGCTTAAACCGACCTCAGGTACCTACGAGCAGTACTTC. Protein product: CASRLKPTSGTYEQYF.